What follows are 25 T cell receptor beta chains derived from one specimen sequenced in a study of blood T cell repertoires in COVID-19. Sequencing was performed with immunoSEQ multiplex PCR; in TCRdb, only in-frame clones are kept and a portion is missing. The sample shows around 620,000 clones, over 80% of them seen only once. The source material was peripheral blood. The receptors come from a woman aged 18-35 years with acute or convalescent COVID-19.

V usage is TRBV19 and J usage is TRBJ2-6, with no clear D. In germline, CDR1 is LNHDA, CDR2 SQIVND (reference sequence). The V end was cut by 5 bases, the J end by 1 base, with 6 bases between. This CDR3 contains 14 residues. CDR3 loop: CASSRLSGANVLTF. CDR3 nucleotides: TGTGCCAGTAGTCGTTTGTCTGGGGCCAACGTCCTGACTTTC.

CDR3 sequence (DNA): TGTGCCAGCAGCCCTCGTCAGGGGATGTGGGAGACCCAGTACTTC. This sequence encodes CASSPRQGMWETQYF. The rearrangement uses TRBV14 and TRBJ2-5; D possibly corresponds to TRBD1 (6 bases). V was cut by 4 bases and J by 5 bases, with 17 bases left in between. The CDR3 covers 15 residues. Germline CDR1 and CDR2: SGHDN and FVKESK.

This CDR3 is CASSPAGATNEKLFF. The CDR3 region has the DNA TGTGCCAGCAGCCCCGCAGGTGCAACTAATGAAAAACTGTTTTTT. The chain joins TRBV3-1 (or the pseudogene TRBV3-2) to TRBJ1-4; D is uncertain. The CDR3 loop spans 15 amino acids. Germline V CDR1 and CDR2: LGHDT, YNNKEL (reference sequence). V lost 4 bases, J lost 0 bases, and 9 bases lay in between.

V is TRBV3-1 (or the pseudogene TRBV3-2) and J is TRBJ1-2; the D gene is possibly TRBD1 (5 bases). Germline loops: CDR1 LGHDT, CDR2 YNNKEL (reference sequence). Trimming took 7 bases from V and 4 from J, leaving 10 bases between them. The CDR3 is made up of 12 amino acids. The CDR3 sequence: CASTDSAYGYTF. DNA for the CDR3: TGTGCCAGCACCGACAGTGCCTATGGCTACACCTTC.

This chain joins TRBV9 and TRBJ1-2; 12 positions agree with TRBD1. This CDR3 has 16 amino acids. The J segment lost 4 bases and the V segment lost 4 bases, leaving 8 bases of the junction unmatched. Germline values: CDR1 SGDLS, CDR2 YYNGEE. The CDR3 protein is CASSSGTGGVIYGYTF. The CDR3 DNA reads TGTGCCAGCAGCTCCGGGACAGGGGGCGTGATCTATGGCTACACCTTC. The entire variable domain, with the rest obtained from reference TRBV9 and TRBJ1-2, is as follows: DSGVTQTPKHLITATGQRVTLRCSPRSGDLSVYWYQQSLDQGLQFLIQYYNGEERAKGNILERFSAQQFPDLHSELNLSSLELGDSALYFCASSSGTGGVIYGYTFGSGTRLTVV.

J is TRBJ1-5 and V is TRBV21-1; the D call TRBD1 from the table was never checked on the DNA. TRBV21-1 is deemed a pseudogene. This CDR3 has 18 amino acids. The CDR3 region has the DNA TGTGCCAGCAGCAAAGCTCCGACAGGAGTGAGTAGCAATCAGCCCCAGCATTTT. Translating it yields CASSKAPTGVSSNQPQHF.

The chain uses TRBV5-1 and TRBJ2-7; possibly TRBD1 for D (7 bases). CDR1 is SGHRS and CDR2 is YFSETQ in the germline V gene. CDR3 length: 14 amino acids. Trimming shortened V by 1 base and J by 5 bases, and 13 bases separated the two germline ends. The CDR3, as DNA: TGCGCCAGCAGCTTGATTGCCAGGGGGGACGAGCAGTACTTC. It specifies CASSLIARGDEQYF.

The chain carries TRBV6-2 or TRBV6-3 and TRBJ2-3; 13 bases align to TRBD2. Trimming took 2 bases from V and 6 from J; bases not matched to a gene: 11. The V gene's germline CDR1 is MNHEY and CDR2 SVGEGT. This CDR3 is 18 amino acids long. CDR3 coding DNA: TGTGCCAGCAGTTACCCCCGGACTAGCGGGGGTGCTCGGGATACGCAGTATTTT. It is translated as CASSYPRTSGGARDTQYF.

The chain has TRBV5-4 and TRBJ2-2, with D tentatively TRBD2 (7 bases). Germline values: CDR1 SGHNT, CDR2 YYREEE (reference sequence). Trimming took off 3 bases at V and 3 bases at J, with 21 bases between the two ends. This CDR3 comprises 18 residues. The CDR3: CASSWSMGAGAYTGELFF. As DNA, the CDR3 is TGTGCCAGCAGCTGGTCGATGGGGGCGGGGGCCTACACCGGGGAGCTGTTTTTT.

The rearrangement joins TRBV7-2 to TRBJ2-7; possibly TRBD2 for D (5 bases). Trimming cost V 5 bases and J 6 bases, with 11 bases left between them. Germline V CDR1 and CDR2: SGHTA, FQGNSA. The length of the CDR3 is 12 residues. The CDR3 nucleotides read TGTGCCAGCAGCCCCCGAGGGAGCGAGCAGTACTTC. Amino acid sequence: CASSPRGSEQYF.

J is TRBJ1-2 and V is TRBV5-4; 8 nucleotides align to TRBD1. The CDR3 loop spans 16 amino acids. Germline V gene lookup returns CDR1 SGHNT and CDR2 YYREEE (reference sequence). J gave up 6 bases and V 2 bases, and 12 bases lay outside the gene matches. CDR3 region: CASSFGGHGQGDGYTF. CDR3 coding DNA: TGTGCCAGCAGCTTCGGGGGCCACGGACAGGGAGATGGCTACACCTTC.

This clone appeared a single time. In DNA form, the CDR3 reads TGTGCCAGCAGTTACCCCCCCCCAGGCGAGCAGTACTTC. As protein: CASSYPPPGEQYF. This chain uses TRBV6-2 or TRBV6-3 with TRBJ2-7; D unresolved. CDR3 length: 13 amino acids. The V gene's germline CDR1 is MNHEY and CDR2 SVGEGT. V lost 2 bases, J lost 6 bases, and 11 bases lay in between.

The chain uses TRBV21-1 and TRBJ1-4; the D call in the table, TRBD1, was not verified against the DNA. TRBV21-1 is listed as a pseudogene. CDR3 size: 13 residues. CDR3 sequence (DNA): TGTGCCAGCAGCCGACCTGAACAGGGAAAACTGTTTTTT. It yields the protein CASSRPEQGKLFF.

This rearrangement joins TRBV24-1 to TRBJ2-5, with D possibly TRBD2 on 6 matching bases. The CDR3 runs to 16 residues. The V gene's germline CDR1 is KGHDR and CDR2 SFDVKD. The ends were cut back, 3 bases at V and 2 bases at J, with 15 bases in the middle. CDR3 sequence (DNA): TGTGCCACCAGTGATCCGGACTGGCGGGGACAAGAGACCCAGTACTTC. Translated, it gives CATSDPDWRGQETQYF.

CDR3 DNA: TGCGCCAGCAGCCAAGATGGGGGGGAGCAGTACTTC. It encodes CASSQDGGEQYF. The chain combines TRBV4-3 with TRBJ2-7; the D gene is possibly TRBD2 (6 bases). The CDR3 is 12 amino acids. The V end lost 0 bases, the J end lost 7 bases, and 7 bases lay between the germline ends. Germline V gene data show CDR1 as LGHNA and CDR2 as YSLEER.

The genes are TRBV3-1 (or the pseudogene TRBV3-2) and TRBJ2-5, with TRBD2 identical over 10 bases. The CDR3 runs to 16 residues. The V segment lost 1 base and the J segment 3 bases; nucleotides outside the gene matches: 5. Germline values: CDR1 LGHDT, CDR2 YNNKEL (reference sequence). CDR3 residues: CASSQVERGGEETQYF. As DNA, the CDR3 is TGTGCCAGCAGCCAAGTGGAGCGGGGGGGTGAAGAGACCCAGTACTTC.

The gene calls are TRBV5-1 and TRBJ2-7; D ambiguous. Germline loops: CDR1 SGHRS, CDR2 YFSETQ. V lost 6 bases, J lost 0 bases, and 13 bases lay in between. The CDR3 has 14 amino acids. This CDR3 is CASTRNTYSYEQYF. DNA for the CDR3: TGCGCCAGCACCCGAAACACGTACTCCTACGAGCAGTACTTC.

V is TRBV7-6 and J is TRBJ2-7, with 9 bases that match TRBD1. V lost 1 base, J lost 5 bases, and 9 bases stayed unmatched. Germline loops: CDR1 SGHVS, CDR2 FNYEAQ. The CDR3 covers 16 residues. The CDR3 sequence: CASSLESPGTGNEQYF. In DNA form, the CDR3 reads TGTGCCAGCAGCTTAGAATCCCCCGGGACAGGGAACGAGCAGTACTTC. The complete variable domain, with remaining parts taken from reference TRBV7-6 and TRBJ2-7, reads GAGVSQSPRYKVTKRGQDVALRCDPISGHVSLYWYRQALGQGPEFLTYFNYEAQQDKSGLPNDRFSAERPEGSISTLTIQRTEQRDSAMYRCASSLESPGTGNEQYFGPGTRLTVT.

This clone was recorded only once. This chain uses TRBV7-2 with TRBJ1-3; weak D call: TRBD1 (6 bases). This CDR3 region has 15 residues. Trimming took 4 bases from V and 2 from J, leaving 12 bases between them. Germline loops: CDR1 SGHTA, CDR2 FQGNSA. The CDR3 sequence is CASSSYPGAGNTIYF. CDR3 sequence (DNA): TGTGCCAGCAGCTCCTACCCAGGGGCTGGAAACACCATATATTTT.

V and J are TRBV13 and TRBJ2-5, with 12 nucleotides matching TRBD2. Germline lookup yields CDR1 PRHDT and CDR2 FYEKMQ (reference sequence). The CDR3 extends over 16 amino acids. Germline trimming cut 5 bases from V and 4 bases from J; bases unmatched to any gene: 8. The CDR3 protein is CASSGRTSGVPETQYF. Written as DNA, the CDR3 is TGTGCCAGCAGCGGTCGGACTAGCGGGGTCCCAGAGACCCAGTACTTC.

The chain carries TRBV9 and TRBJ1-1; TRBD1 might be the D (6 bases). CDR3 length: 13 amino acids. Per the germline V gene, CDR1 is SGDLS and CDR2 is YYNGEE. With 0 bases removed from V and 5 bases from J, the gap between germline ends came to 8 bases. The DNA for the CDR3 is TGTGCCAGCAGCGTAGATCAGGGGACTGAAGCTTTCTTT. Amino acid sequence: CASSVDQGTEAFF.

The CDR3 protein is CASSDRTIGETQYF. As DNA, the CDR3 is TGTGCCAGCAGCGACAGGACTATTGGAGAGACCCAGTACTTC. The V and J genes are TRBV9 and TRBJ2-5; TRBD2 is a possible D gene (6 bases). The CDR3 spans 14 residues. V lost 3 bases, J lost 4 bases, and 13 bases lay in between. The germline V gene has CDR1 SGDLS and CDR2 YYNGEE.

The V call is TRBV3-1 (or the pseudogene TRBV3-2), the J call TRBJ1-1, with D unclear. The V gene lost 5 bases and the J gene lost 4 bases, with 11 bases spanning the gap. The CDR3 runs 13 residues. Looked up from germline, CDR1 is LGHDT and CDR2 is YNNKEL (reference sequence). CDR3 sequence: CASSFPSGTEAFF. The CDR3 DNA reads as TGTGCCAGCAGCTTTCCCTCAGGCACTGAAGCTTTCTTT.

This clone was seen a single time. V gene TRBV7-9 combines with J gene TRBJ1-5; D remains ambiguous. Germline CDR1 is SEHNR and CDR2 is FQNEAQ (reference sequence). With 1 base removed from V and 4 bases from J, the gap between germline ends came to 11 bases. CDR3 length: 15 residues. The CDR3 region is CASSLVPGDNQPQHF. The CDR3 DNA reads as TGTGCCAGCAGCTTAGTGCCCGGGGATAATCAGCCCCAGCATTTT.

This chain links TRBV28 with TRBJ1-2; 10 bases agree with TRBD1. This CDR3 is 14 amino acids long. Germline lookup yields CDR1 MDHEN and CDR2 SYDVKM. V lost 6 bases, J lost 5 bases, and 6 bases stayed unmatched. The CDR3 reads CASRRDRGWYGYTF. The CDR3 DNA reads as TGTGCCAGCAGAAGGGACAGGGGATGGTATGGCTACACCTTC.